Each of the 13 T cell receptor beta chains below was sequenced from the same sample in a study of control samples from healthy donors and cancer patients. Some clones are missing from TCRdb's copy, which holds only in-frame ones; the method was immunoSEQ multiplex PCR. This sample has approximately 120,000 clones, with 70% to 90% found just once. The sequenced sample was blood. The receptor set was obtained from a man between 60 and 70 years old in good health.

The CDR3 coding sequence is TGTGCCAGTACAGGACAGGGGACAGATACGCAGTATTTT. Translation gives CASTGQGTDTQYF. This chain links TRBV6-5 with TRBJ2-3; 9 nucleotides align to TRBD1. The CDR3 is 13 amino acids. The germline gives CDR1 MNHEY, CDR2 SVGAGI. Trimming cost V 9 bases and J 3 bases; bases outside gene matches: 4.

On this clone: Other nucleotide sequences from this sample produce the same CDR3. The rearrangement links TRBV28 to TRBJ1-5; 7 bases are a match to TRBD1. The germline V gene has CDR1 MDHEN and CDR2 SYDVKM. Unmatched junction bases numbered 3, after V lost 3 bases and J lost 4 bases. The CDR3 is made up of 14 amino acids. CDR3 in amino acids: CASSFRQGNQPQHF. The CDR3 bases are TGTGCCAGCAGTTTTCGACAGGGAAATCAGCCCCAGCATTTT.

The chain carries TRBV28 and TRBJ2-7; D is perhaps TRBD1 (6 bases). The CDR3 sequence is 15 residues long. Trimming stripped 5 bases from V and 6 bases from J, with 20 bases between. Germline values: CDR1 MDHEN, CDR2 SYDVKM. CDR3 sequence (DNA): TGTGCCAGCAGTCCCGGTTCTTACAGGGTAAGCGAGCAGTACTTC. This gives the protein CASSPGSYRVSEQYF.

This clone was seen only once. V is TRBV4-2 and J is TRBJ1-5; 8 bases fit TRBD1. The CDR3 is made up of 15 amino acids. CDR1 LGHNA and CDR2 YNFKEQ come from the germline V gene. V was pared by 4 bases and J by 3 bases, with 5 bases of the junction left unmatched. The DNA for the CDR3 is TGTGCCAGCAGCCCCGGACAGGGTAACAATCAGCCCCAGCATTTT. It translates to CASSPGQGNNQPQHF.

V gene TRBV28 combines with J gene TRBJ2-7; no definite D call. The CDR3 extends over 12 amino acids. Germline-derived CDR1 and CDR2 are MDHEN and SYDVKM. V was cut by 7 bases and J by 4 bases, with 11 bases left in between. In DNA, the CDR3 is TGTGCCAGCACCAGGACCCCATACGAGCAGTACTTC. This codes for CASTRTPYEQYF.

The V gene is TRBV13, the J gene TRBJ1-2; a possible D gene is TRBD1 (6 bases). There are 17 residues in the CDR3. Trimming removed 6 bases from V and 6 bases from J, with 26 bases in between. Per the germline V gene, CDR1 is PRHDT and CDR2 is FYEKMQ (reference sequence). The CDR3 sequence is CASSFQPSVDRLHGYTF. Here the CDR3 DNA reads TGTGCCAGCAGTTTTCAACCCTCCGTCGACAGGCTCCATGGCTACACCTTC.

The J gene is TRBJ2-7, the V gene TRBV7-2, with 9 positions matching TRBD2. CDR3 length: 15 residues. The trim removed 1 base at V and 2 bases at J, leaving 3 bases unmatched. Looked up from germline, CDR1 is SGHTA and CDR2 is FQGNSA. The CDR3 nucleotides are TGTGCCAGCAGCTTAGGGCTAGCGGGAACCTACGAGCAGTACTTC. Protein: CASSLGLAGTYEQYF.

The rearrangement uses TRBV10-3 and TRBJ1-2; no clear D. With 0 bases removed from V and 3 bases from J, the gap between germline ends came to 5 bases. Germline lookup yields CDR1 ENHRY and CDR2 SYGVKD. The CDR3 is made up of 13 amino acids. For the CDR3, the DNA is TGTGCCATCAGTGAGTCGTCAGACTATGGCTACACCTTC. Translating gives CAISESSDYGYTF.

This clone was seen a single time. This chain links TRBV10-2 with TRBJ2-3, with 8 bases aligning to TRBD2. Germline CDR1 WSHSY, CDR2 SAAADI. The CDR3 is 14 residues long. Trimming took 6 bases from V and 0 from J; bases not matched to a gene: 2. For the CDR3, the DNA is TGCGCCAGCAGACTAGCGGACAGCACAGATACGCAGTATTTT. It translates to CASRLADSTDTQYF.

This chain links TRBV7-9 with TRBJ2-1, with 9 bases lining up with TRBD1. The CDR3 sequence is 16 residues long. Trimming removed 5 bases from V and 2 bases from J; junction bases left unmatched: 7. Germline V gene sequence: CDR1 SEHNR, CDR2 FQNEAQ (reference sequence). This CDR3 is CASSPTGQGTYNEQFF. The CDR3 DNA sequence: TGTGCCAGCAGCCCAACGGGACAGGGAACCTACAATGAGCAGTTCTTC.

The V gene is TRBV18, the J gene TRBJ2-2; D uncertain. The V gene's germline CDR1 is KGHSH and CDR2 LQKENI. The germline V and J ends were trimmed by 0 bases and 4 bases, with 3 bases remaining between them. The CDR3 length is 13 residues. The CDR3 DNA reads TGTGCCAGCTCACCACCTAGCACCGGGGAGCTGTTTTTT. It is translated as CASSPPSTGELFF. The whole variable domain, filled in from reference TRBV18 and TRBJ2-2, reads NAGVMQNPRHLVRRRGQEARLRCSPMKGHSHVYWYRQLPEEGLKFMVYLQKENIIDESGMPKERFSAEFPKEGPSILRIQQVVRGDSAAYFCASSPPSTGELFFGEGSRLTVL.

The rearrangement joins TRBV7-9 to TRBJ2-7, with D perhaps TRBD1 or TRBD2 (5 bases each). Germline V gene data show CDR1 as SEHNR and CDR2 as FQNEAQ (reference sequence). Trimming removed 3 bases from V and 3 bases from J, with 12 bases in between. The CDR3 totals 14 residues. CDR3: CASSFGTPDYEQYF. CDR3 DNA: TGTGCCAGCAGCTTCGGGACGCCCGACTACGAGCAGTACTTC.

The chain has TRBV5-8 and TRBJ2-3; 12 bases are shared with TRBD2. The germline V gene has CDR1 SGHTS and CDR2 YDEGEE. J was trimmed by 3 bases and V by 4 bases; bases with no gene match: 6. This CDR3 is built from 16 residues. This chain's CDR3 is CASSTRLAGATDTQYF. The CDR3 coding sequence is TGTGCCAGCAGCACCCGACTAGCGGGGGCAACAGATACGCAGTATTTT. Combining the CDR3 with reference TRBV5-8 and TRBJ2-3 gives the whole variable domain EAGVTQSPTHLIKTRGQQATLRCSPISGHTSVYWYQQALGLGLQFLLWYDEGEERNRGNFPPRFSGRQFPNYSSELNVNALELEDSALYLCASSTRLAGATDTQYFGPGTRLTVL.